This T cell receptor (beta chain) was recovered during a study of blood T cell repertoires in COVID-19. Study background: Italy, Spain and the United States were the sources of the convalescent and acute COVID-19 samples. In each case, the material was cDNA or gDNA derived from T cells, B-cell-depleted T cells, or PBMCs.

In the original processing: Estimates of nucleated cell counts were drawn from the amplification of reference gene primers. The method was immunoSEQ multiplex PCR; TCRdb's version includes in-frame clones alone and lacks a portion of them. Clone size and the V and J calls come from that table; the DNA yielded D and trimming. The sample has roughly 250,000 clones, 70% to 90% seen once. Germline V gives CDR1 MNHNY, CDR2 SVGAGI (reference sequence). V lost 5 bases and J lost 3, with 10 bases in between. The CDR3 has 13 residues. This sequence joins TRBV6-6 and TRBJ1-2; D perhaps matches TRBD1 (5 bases). This clonotype was sampled from a woman aged 40-49 years who had recovered from COVID-19. The sample comprised peripheral blood. As DNA, the CDR3 is TGTGCCAGCAGTCCCAGGGAGGACTATGGCTACACCTTC. It translates to CASSPREDYGYTF.